The 20 T cell receptor beta chains presented below share a single source sample, sequenced in a study of blood T cells in healthy people across ages. PCR was performed a second time for about 6 to 12 cycles using a sample-barcoded 5' primer and a J-beta primer mix. Each CDR3 protein is one row after TCRdb ran MiXCR on the 5' RACE reads. The sample holds around 500,000 distinct CDR3 sequences; roughly a quarter are singletons and the top ten take 3.6%. Separately, the same data were catalogued under a study of T cells of mothers and their children.

The sequenced material came from blood. The receptors come from a boy under 10 years old in good health.

The rearrangement joins TRBV11-2 to TRBJ2-5; 13 positions agree with TRBD2. Trimming removed 5 bases from V and 5 bases from J; junction bases left unmatched: 11. Germline CDR1 is SGHAT and CDR2 is FQNNGV. This CDR3 has 17 residues. For the CDR3, the DNA is TGTGCCAGCAGCCAAGGACTAGCGGGAGTGAGTAGGGAGACCCAGTACTTC. As protein: CASSQGLAGVSRETQYF.

The rearrangement uses TRBV10-3 and TRBJ1-1; D possibly corresponds to TRBD1 (6 bases). V lost 6 bases and J lost 1, with 15 bases in between. The CDR3 extends over 15 amino acids. CDR1 and CDR2 from the germline V gene are ENHRY and SYGVKD. The DNA for the CDR3 is TGTGCCATCAGGACAGGTCTGATACCGAACACTGAAGCTTTCTTT. As protein: CAIRTGLIPNTEAFF.

This chain joins TRBV3-1 and TRBJ1-2, with unresolved D. Per the germline V gene, CDR1 is LGHDT and CDR2 is YNNKEL (reference sequence). V gave up 4 bases and J gave up 3 bases, with 18 bases separating them. This CDR3 contains 16 residues. The CDR3 nucleotides are TGTGCCAGCAGCCTGAAACCCGGCCAAGCTCACTATGGCTACACCTTC. Amino acids: CASSLKPGQAHYGYTF.

This chain links TRBV30 with TRBJ1-6, with unresolved D. Trimming stripped 2 bases from V and 7 bases from J, with 9 bases between. This CDR3 is built from 13 residues. Germline V gives CDR1 GTSNPN, CDR2 SVGIG (reference sequence). CDR3 residues: CAWSNVNNSPLHF. The CDR3 DNA reads TGTGCCTGGAGTAATGTGAACAATTCACCCCTCCACTTT. Looking up the rest from reference TRBV30 and TRBJ1-6 gives the full variable domain: SQTIHQWPATLVQPVGSPLSLECTVEGTSNPNLYWYRQAAGRGLQLLFYSVGIGQISSEVPQNLSASRPQDRQFILSSKKLLLSDSGFYLCAWSNVNNSPLHFGNGTRLTVT.

This rearrangement joins TRBV2 to TRBJ2-1; D is unclear. The germline V gene has CDR1 SNHLY and CDR2 FYNNEI. Trimming cost V 6 bases and J 7 bases, with 7 bases left between them. This CDR3 is 11 amino acids long. In nucleotides, the CDR3 is TGTGCCAGCAGGGTCGGTAATGAGCAGTTCTTC. Its translation is CASRVGNEQFF. Complete variable domain (other parts from reference TRBV2 and TRBJ2-1): EPEVTQTPSHQVTQMGQEVILRCVPISNHLYFYWYRQILGQKVEFLVSFYNNEISEKSEIFDDQFSVERPDGSNFTLKIRSTKLEDSAMYFCASRVGNEQFFGPGTRLTVL.

This chain connects TRBV19 to TRBJ2-7; D unresolved. This CDR3 spans 13 amino acids. Per germline, CDR1 LNHDA and CDR2 SQIVND (reference sequence). V was cut by 4 bases and J by 2 bases, with 9 bases left in between. The CDR3 protein is CASSTISAYEQYF. CDR3 in DNA: TGTGCCAGTAGTACCATTTCGGCCTACGAGCAGTACTTC.

This clonotype was recorded a few times. The rearrangement links TRBV12-3 or TRBV12-4 to TRBJ2-6; the D is unclear. There are 15 residues in the CDR3. Trimming took 6 bases from V and 1 from J, leaving 10 bases between them. The CDR3 nucleotides read TGTGCCAGCAGCCCGGTGGGGTCTGGGGCCAACGTCCTGACTTTC. Protein product: CASSPVGSGANVLTF.

This clonotype was counted only a few times. V gene TRBV30 combines with J gene TRBJ2-1; D is uncertain. The CDR3 spans 13 residues. Germline CDR1 is GTSNPN and CDR2 is SVGIG (reference sequence). V lost 7 bases and J lost 0, with 10 bases in between. The CDR3 bases are TGTGCCTACCAGCAGGACTCCTACAATGAGCAGTTCTTC. Translation gives CAYQQDSYNEQFF.

This clonotype has a handful of counts. This rearrangement joins TRBV24-1 to TRBJ2-2, with 11 bases that match TRBD2. Germline V gives CDR1 KGHDR, CDR2 SFDVKD. The length of the CDR3 is 17 residues. After removal of 11 bases from V and 6 bases from J, the junction contained 16 bases not matched to a gene. As DNA, the CDR3 is TGTGCCAGCGAAGGGTCTAGCGGGAGGCGGGTTCCCGGGGAGCTGTTTTTT. It codes for CASEGSSGRRVPGELFF.

The chain combines TRBV30 with TRBJ1-1; D may be TRBD1 (5 bases). Germline V gene lookup returns CDR1 GTSNPN and CDR2 SVGIG (reference sequence). Trimming took 0 bases from V and 0 from J, leaving 20 bases between them. The CDR3 spans 18 residues. In nucleotides, the CDR3 is TGTGCCTGGAGTGTACGGAGGGGCAGGGCCGGATTGAACACTGAAGCTTTCTTT. This translates into CAWSVRRGRAGLNTEAFF.

The sample holds a few counts of this clonotype. The chain recombines TRBV6-1 with TRBJ2-1, with D maybe TRBD1 (5 bases). The CDR3 is 11 residues long. V was clipped by 10 bases and J by 13 bases, with 17 bases between them. CDR1 is MNHNS, CDR2 SASEGT, per germline. For the CDR3, the DNA is TGTGCCAACAGACGACAGTCTCTACAGTTCTTC. Translated: CANRRQSLQFF.

This clonotype was seen only a few times. The CDR3 end shows no conserved phenylalanine or tryptophan, and so a read error is likely. It is unclear where the CDR3 begins or ends on the DNA, so no DNA is shown, and the CDR3 is as TCRdb lists it. This sequence joins TRBV5-1 and TRBJ1-1; TRBD1, the table's D call, lacks a check against the DNA. From its first to its last residue, the CDR3 has 16 amino acids. Germline V lookup: CDR1 SGHRS, CDR2 YFSETQ. CDR3 protein: CASSRPDGKMDTEAFS.

The chain is built from TRBV25-1 and TRBJ1-2; D is uncertain. Trimming took 8 bases from V and 8 from J, leaving 18 bases between them. Per germline, CDR1 MGHDK and CDR2 SYGVNS. The CDR3 loop spans 13 amino acids. Here the CDR3 reads CASLGFQGRGYTF. The CDR3 DNA reads as TGTGCCAGCCTCGGGTTTCAAGGGCGGGGCTACACCTTC.

This clonotype turned up a few times. The chain carries TRBV20-1 and TRBJ2-7; possible D gene TRBD2, 5 bases. Looked up from germline, CDR1 is DFQATT and CDR2 is SNEGSKA (reference sequence). CDR3 length equals 18 residues. The V end was cut by 2 bases, the J end by 0 bases, with 23 bases between. The CDR3 DNA follows: TGCAGTGCTAGATCATACCCCGGACTGGGAGATATCTCCTACGAGCAGTACTTC. It translates to CSARSYPGLGDISYEQYF.

Worth noting for this clonotype: One junction end disagrees with the germline gene, perhaps due to a read error. The chain carries TRBV7-9 and TRBJ2-4; weak D call: TRBD2 (7 bases). CDR3 size: 15 residues. The germline gives CDR1 SEHNR, CDR2 FQNEAQ (reference sequence). The CDR3 DNA is TGTGCCAGCACCTTAAGGGGGGGAAGGGAAAACATTCAGTACTTC. Translated, it gives CASTLRGGRENIQYF.

In this sample, this clonotype turned up a few times. This chain links TRBV7-2 with TRBJ2-7; 11 nucleotides agree with TRBD2. CDR1 and CDR2 from the germline V gene are SGHTA and FQGNSA. The CDR3 covers 13 residues. Trimming took 5 bases from V and 6 from J; bases not matched to a gene: 3. DNA of the CDR3: TGTGCCAGCAGCCTGACTAGCGGGACCGAGCAGTACTTC. The encoded protein is CASSLTSGTEQYF. The complete variable domain, with remaining parts taken from reference TRBV7-2 and TRBJ2-7, reads GAGVSQSPSNKVTEKGKDVELRCDPISGHTALYWYRQSLGQGLEFLIYFQGNSAPDKSGLPSDRFSAERTGGSVSTLTIQRTQQEDSAVYLCASSLTSGTEQYFGPGTRLTVT.

This clonotype was observed a handful of times. V and J are TRBV6-5 and TRBJ1-5, with D unresolved. The CDR3 has 19 amino acids. The ends were cut back, 4 bases at V and 0 bases at J, with 22 bases in the middle. Germline V gene data show CDR1 as MNHEY and CDR2 as SVGAGI. The DNA for the CDR3 is TGTGCCAGCAGTTCCCGACACCCCTGGAGGTCATATAGCAATCAGCCCCAGCATTTT. Translating gives CASSSRHPWRSYSNQPQHF.

The chain uses TRBV24-1 and TRBJ1-2; no reliable D call. V lost 1 base, J lost 4 bases, and 9 bases lay in between. This CDR3 contains 14 residues. The germline gives CDR1 KGHDR, CDR2 SFDVKD. CDR3 nucleotide sequence: TGTGCCACCAGTGATTTTACAGTGAGCTATGGCTACACCTTC. Translating it yields CATSDFTVSYGYTF.

In its sample, this clonotype was seen a few times. The chain is built from TRBV7-2 and TRBJ2-1; D is perhaps TRBD2 (6 bases). The CDR3 runs to 13 residues. In germline, CDR1 is SGHTA, CDR2 FQGNSA. V dropped 5 bases and J dropped 6 bases, with 11 bases sitting between them. CDR3 sequence (DNA): TGTGCCAGCAGCCTACTAGCCCTCAATGAGCAGTTCTTC. Residues: CASSLLALNEQFF.

The table lists this clonotype with a few counts. The J gene is TRBJ2-5, the V gene TRBV27; 9 bases map to TRBD2. The end of the DNA fits TRBJ2-1 better, so the J call may be wrong. CDR3 size: 15 residues. Germline-derived CDR1 and CDR2 are MNHEY and SMNVEV (reference sequence). CDR3 sequence: CASRGRGGGVDEQFF. For the CDR3, the DNA is TGTGCCAGCAGGGGACGCGGGGGGGGCGTCGATGAGCAGTTCTTC.